The present entry profiles one TCR beta chain with its context. Some clones are missing from TCRdb's copy, which holds only in-frame ones; the method was immunoSEQ multiplex PCR. The top ten hold approximately 8% of the sample, which has 150,000 to 200,000 clones, around 90% seen once. The entry originates in a study of T cell responses to AZD1222 COVID-19 vaccine. This CDR3 has 16 amino acids. Germline V gene sequence: CDR1 SGDLS, CDR2 YYNGEE. V was shortened by 0 bases and J by 0 bases, with 12 bases between the two germline ends. The source is an adult in good health. Sequencing used peripheral blood, obtained on day 0 of AZD1222 vaccination. The chain joins TRBV9 to TRBJ2-5; D possibly corresponds to TRBD2 (6 bases). The CDR3 region is CASSVGSGEYQETQYF. The DNA of the CDR3 is TGTGCCAGCAGCGTAGGCTCGGGGGAGTACCAAGAGACCCAGTACTTC.